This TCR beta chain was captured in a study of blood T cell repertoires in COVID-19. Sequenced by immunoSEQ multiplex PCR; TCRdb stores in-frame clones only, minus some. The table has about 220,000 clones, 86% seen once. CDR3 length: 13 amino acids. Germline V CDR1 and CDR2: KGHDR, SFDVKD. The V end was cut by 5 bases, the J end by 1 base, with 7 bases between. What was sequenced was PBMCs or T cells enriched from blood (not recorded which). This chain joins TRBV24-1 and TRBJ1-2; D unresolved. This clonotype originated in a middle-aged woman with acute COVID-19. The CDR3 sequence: CATSAQVNYGYTF. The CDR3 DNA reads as TGTGCCACCAGTGCGCAGGTTAACTATGGCTACACCTTC.